The present entry profiles one TCR beta chain with its context. The antigen remains unidentified. V lost 0 bases and J 2 bases, leaving 7 bases between the germline ends. Germline V gene sequence: CDR1 SGHDN, CDR2 FVKESK. The CDR3 has 14 amino acids. The data were obtained in a study of cytomegalovirus exposure and HLA in healthy donors. Study-level points and caveats: Most sequenced TCRs were rare (though some public TCRs occurred in many donors).

Repertoires were generated with immunoSEQ multiplex PCR, while TCRdb's copy carries only in-frame clones and drops some. The data contain a few hundred thousand clones, 75% to 90% of them singletons. The receptor comes from a woman aged 30 to 39 in good health and CMV-seropositive. The sample consisted of PBMCs. The rearrangement uses TRBV14 and TRBJ2-5; D gene uncertain. CDR3 residues: CASSQEVQQETQYF. For the CDR3, the DNA is TGTGCCAGCAGCCAAGAGGTCCAACAAGAGACCCAGTACTTC.